The clone carrying this T cell receptor (beta chain) came up once. This sample was taken from a study of blood T cell repertoires in COVID-19. The study assigned cohorts using participant-reported clinical history. The protocol was immunoSEQ multiplex PCR, while the TCRdb copy is restricted to in-frame clones and leaves out a portion. Seen here are 380,000 or so clones, 80% to 90% observed once, and the top ten hold 1.3%. This CDR3 has 17 amino acids. Germline V lookup: CDR1 SGHVS, CDR2 FQNEAQ. V was pared by 1 base and J by 0 bases, with 6 bases of the junction left unmatched. The TCR originated in a man aged 30 to 45 who had recovered from COVID-19. The sequencing sample was made of PBMCs or T cells enriched from blood (not recorded which). V and J are TRBV7-8 and TRBJ2-1, with 7 bases fitting TRBD2. The CDR3 DNA reads TGTGCCAGCAGCTTAGGGAGCGGGGTGGGCTCCTACAATGAGCAGTTCTTC. Its protein product is CASSLGSGVGSYNEQFF.